The T cell receptor (beta chain) under discussion was sequenced for a study of T-cell reconstitution after alpha-beta-depleted transplantation in children. Germline V gives CDR1 SEHNR, CDR2 FQNEAQ (reference sequence). The CDR3 totals 15 residues. V shed 5 bases and J shed 2 bases, with 13 bases lying between them. It was with unique molecular identifiers that the TCRbeta library was prepared. TCRdb re-called the PCR reads through MiXCR, storing one row per CDR3 protein. The data show tens of thousands of distinct CDR3 sequences, about a sixth seen once. The specimen comprised PBMCs, mostly from graft donor cells, sampled 360 days after TCRalphabeta/CD19-depleted stem cell transplant. V is TRBV7-9 and J is TRBJ2-1; D ambiguous. This sequence was found in a male patient aged 2 to 9 who had a stem cell transplant for acute lymphoblastic leukemia, so the T cells may come from the graft donor. CDR3 loop: CASSGWSETYNEQFF. The CDR3 DNA reads as TGTGCCAGCAGCGGGTGGTCTGAAACCTACAATGAGCAGTTCTTC.